This is a list of T cell receptor beta chains from one sample in a study of identical twins. TCRdb analysed the 5' RACE reads with MiXCR anew, one entry per CDR3 protein. The sample includes roughly 500,000 distinct CDR3 sequences, less than 25% of them seen just once. Another study also made use of these data, one on T cells expressing NK-cell markers.

Sequencing input: CD4+ T cells sorted from blood. The receptors originated from a woman in her late teens or twenties in good health. CDR3s include the opening cysteine and the closing phenylalanine or tryptophan. Fields, in order: J gene, D gene, clone size, V gene, CDR3 protein, CDR3 DNA. The D gene is left open where the match is weak. Clone size appears in some rows only: once, few, many, or a class for an expanded clone.

J: TRBJ2-5
D: .
size: .
V: TRBV5-1
CDR3: CASSSYSRGQETQYF
DNA: TGCGCCAGCAGCTCGTATTCAAGAGGCCAAGAGACCCAGTACTTC

J: TRBJ2-3
D: .
size: many
V: TRBV27
CDR3: CASGSGGRTDTQYF
DNA: TGTGCCAGCGGGTCCGGGGGCCGCACAGATACGCAGTATTTT

J: TRBJ1-1
D: .
size: .
V: TRBV6-1
CDR3: CASYRRGNTEAFF
DNA: TGTGCCAGCTACCGACGGGGGAACACTGAAGCTTTCTTT

J: TRBJ2-1
D: .
size: many
V: TRBV9
CDR3: CASSARNSQGRGEQFF
DNA: TGTGCCAGCAGCGCCCGTAACTCGCAGGGTCGGGGTGAGCAGTTCTTC

J: TRBJ1-1
D: TRBD1
size: .
V: TRBV20-1
CDR3: CSADRGLNTEAFF
DNA: TGCAGTGCTGACAGGGGTCTGAACACTGAAGCTTTCTTT

J: TRBJ1-2
D: TRBD1
size: .
V: TRBV4-2
CDR3: CASSQDRDSHGYTF
DNA: TGTGCCAGCAGCCAAGATCGGGACAGTCATGGCTACACCTTC

J: TRBJ2-1
D: .
size: .
V: TRBV20-1
CDR3: CSARRPTFYNEQFF
DNA: TGCAGTGCTAGACGACCTACCTTTTACAATGAGCAGTTCTTC

J: TRBJ1-2
D: TRBD1
size: .
V: TRBV20-1
CDR3: CSARASRDRAGGYTF
DNA: TGCAGTGCTAGAGCATCACGGGACAGGGCAGGTGGCTACACCTTC

J: TRBJ1-5
D: TRBD1
size: .
V: TRBV29-1
CDR3: CSVAGRGDQPQHF
DNA: TGCAGCGTCGCCGGCAGGGGGGATCAGCCCCAGCATTTT

J: TRBJ2-6
D: .
size: few
V: TRBV5-6
CDR3: CASSAFRLDRRTGANVLTF
DNA: TGTGCCAGCAGCGCCTTCAGGCTCGACAGGAGGACTGGGGCCAACGTCCTGACTTTC

J: TRBJ2-2
D: .
size: .
V: TRBV12-3/TRBV12-4
CDR3: CASTPAAGGLFF
DNA: TGTGCCAGCACCCCTGCGGCAGGAGGACTGTTTTTT

J: TRBJ2-4
D: TRBD1
size: few
V: TRBV7-2
CDR3: CASSLDRGRNIQYF
DNA: TGTGCCAGCAGCCTGGACAGGGGGCGGAACATTCAGTACTTC

J: TRBJ2-3
D: TRBD2
size: .
V: TRBV20-1
CDR3: CSASLAGGVTDTQYF
DNA: TGCAGTGCTTCCCTAGCGGGAGGTGTCACAGATACGCAGTATTTT

J: TRBJ2-1
D: .
size: .
V: TRBV9
CDR3: CASSVSRSYNEQFF
DNA: TGTGCCAGCAGCGTTTCTAGGTCCTACAATGAGCAGTTCTTC

J: TRBJ1-6
D: TRBD1
size: .
V: TRBV5-1
CDR3: CASSPRDRANLHF
DNA: TGCGCCAGCAGTCCCCGGGACAGGGCTAATCTCCACTTT

J: TRBJ2-5
D: .
size: once
V: TRBV6-1
CDR3: CASGPPTRKETQYF
DNA: TGTGCCAGCGGACCCCCCACGCGGAAAGAGACCCAGTACTTC

J: TRBJ2-1
D: TRBD1
size: few
V: TRBV10-3
CDR3: CAISPGQGNEQFF
DNA: TGTGCCATCAGCCCGGGACAGGGTAATGAGCAGTTCTTC